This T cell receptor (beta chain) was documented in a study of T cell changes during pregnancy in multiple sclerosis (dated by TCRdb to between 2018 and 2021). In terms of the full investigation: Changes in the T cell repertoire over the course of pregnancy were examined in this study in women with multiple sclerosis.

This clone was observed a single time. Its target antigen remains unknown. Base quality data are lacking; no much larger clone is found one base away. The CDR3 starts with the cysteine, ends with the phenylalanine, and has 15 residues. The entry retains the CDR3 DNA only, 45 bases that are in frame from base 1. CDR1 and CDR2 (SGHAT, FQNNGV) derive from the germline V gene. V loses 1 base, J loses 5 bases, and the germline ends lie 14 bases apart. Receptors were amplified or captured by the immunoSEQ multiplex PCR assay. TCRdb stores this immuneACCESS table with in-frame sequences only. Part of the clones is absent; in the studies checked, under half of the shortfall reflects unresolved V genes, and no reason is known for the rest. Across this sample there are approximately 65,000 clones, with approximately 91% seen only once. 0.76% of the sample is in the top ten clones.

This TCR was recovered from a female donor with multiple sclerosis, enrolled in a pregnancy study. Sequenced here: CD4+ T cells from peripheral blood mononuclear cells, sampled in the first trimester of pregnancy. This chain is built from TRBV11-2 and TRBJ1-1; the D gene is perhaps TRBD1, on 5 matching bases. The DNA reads TGTGCCAGCAGCTTAGGACGGGGGGTAAGGACTGAAGCTTTCTTT. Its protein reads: CASSLGRGVRTEAFF.